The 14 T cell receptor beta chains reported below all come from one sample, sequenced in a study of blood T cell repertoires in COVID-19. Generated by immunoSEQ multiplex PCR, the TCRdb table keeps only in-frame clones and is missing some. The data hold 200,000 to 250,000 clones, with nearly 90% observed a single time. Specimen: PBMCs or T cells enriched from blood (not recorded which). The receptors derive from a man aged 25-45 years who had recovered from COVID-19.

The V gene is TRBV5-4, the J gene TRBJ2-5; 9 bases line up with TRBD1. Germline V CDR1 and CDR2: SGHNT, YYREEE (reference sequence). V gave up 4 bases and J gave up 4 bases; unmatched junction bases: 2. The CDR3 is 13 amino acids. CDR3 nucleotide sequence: TGTGCCAGCAGCGTGGACAGGGGAGAGACCCAGTACTTC. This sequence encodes CASSVDRGETQYF.

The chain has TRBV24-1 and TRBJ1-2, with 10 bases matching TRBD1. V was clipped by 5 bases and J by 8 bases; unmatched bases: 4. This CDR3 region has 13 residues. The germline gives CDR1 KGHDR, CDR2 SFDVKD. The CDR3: CATSGGTGVGYTF. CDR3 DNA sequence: TGTGCCACCAGTGGTGGGACAGGGGTCGGCTACACCTTC.

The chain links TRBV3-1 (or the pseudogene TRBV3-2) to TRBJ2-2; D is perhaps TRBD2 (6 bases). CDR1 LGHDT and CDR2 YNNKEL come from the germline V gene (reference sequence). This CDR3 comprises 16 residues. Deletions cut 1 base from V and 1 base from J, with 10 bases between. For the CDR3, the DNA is TGTGCCAGCAGCCAAGGAGACGGGGGGAACACCGGGGAGCTGTTTTTT. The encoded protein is CASSQGDGGNTGELFF.

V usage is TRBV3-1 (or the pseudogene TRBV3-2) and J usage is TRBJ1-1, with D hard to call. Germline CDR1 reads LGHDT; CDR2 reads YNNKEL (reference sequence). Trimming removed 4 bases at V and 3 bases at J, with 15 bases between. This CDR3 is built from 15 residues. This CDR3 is CASSPRLRRDTEAFF. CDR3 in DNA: TGTGCCAGCAGCCCCAGGCTAAGGAGGGACACTGAAGCTTTCTTT.

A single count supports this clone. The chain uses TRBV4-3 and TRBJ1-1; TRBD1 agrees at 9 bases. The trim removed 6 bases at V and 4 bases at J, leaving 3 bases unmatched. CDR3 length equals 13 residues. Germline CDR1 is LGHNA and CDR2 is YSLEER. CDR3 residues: CASRRQGGTEAFF. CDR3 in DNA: TGCGCCAGCAGAAGACAGGGGGGCACTGAAGCTTTCTTT.

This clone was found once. For the CDR3, the DNA is TGTGCCAGCAGCAATACTGAGGGCTATGGCTACACCTTC. This translates into CASSNTEGYGYTF. The chain combines TRBV5-4 with TRBJ1-2; D gene ambiguous. From germline, CDR1 is SGHNT and CDR2 YYREEE (reference sequence). V was clipped by 4 bases and J by 4 bases, with 11 bases between them. This CDR3 spans 13 amino acids.

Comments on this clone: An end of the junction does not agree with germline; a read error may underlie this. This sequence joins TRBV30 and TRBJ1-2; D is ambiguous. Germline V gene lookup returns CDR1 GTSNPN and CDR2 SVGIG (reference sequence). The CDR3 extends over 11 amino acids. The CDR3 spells CAWSVEKPCYF. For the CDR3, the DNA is TGTGCCTGGAGTGTTGAGAAACCGTGCTACTTC.

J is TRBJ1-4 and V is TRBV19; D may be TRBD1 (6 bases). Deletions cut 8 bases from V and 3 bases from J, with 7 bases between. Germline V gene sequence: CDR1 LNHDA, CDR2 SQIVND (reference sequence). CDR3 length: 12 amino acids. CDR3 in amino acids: CASPGANEKLFF. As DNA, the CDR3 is TGTGCCAGTCCAGGGGCTAATGAAAAACTGTTTTTT.

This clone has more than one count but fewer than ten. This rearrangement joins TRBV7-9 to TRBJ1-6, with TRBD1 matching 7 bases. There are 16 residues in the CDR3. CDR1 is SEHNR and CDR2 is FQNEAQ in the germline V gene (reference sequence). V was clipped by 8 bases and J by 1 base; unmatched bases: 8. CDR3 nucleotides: TGTGCCAGCTTCAACGGACAGGAGTCCTATAATTCACCCCTCCACTTT. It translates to CASFNGQESYNSPLHF.

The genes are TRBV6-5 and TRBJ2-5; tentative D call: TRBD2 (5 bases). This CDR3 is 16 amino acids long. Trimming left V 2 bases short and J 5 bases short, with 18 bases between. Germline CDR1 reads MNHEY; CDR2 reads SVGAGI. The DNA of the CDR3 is TGTGCCAGCAGTTACGGAGCCCCCGGGGTAGGGGAGACCCAGTACTTC. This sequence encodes CASSYGAPGVGETQYF.

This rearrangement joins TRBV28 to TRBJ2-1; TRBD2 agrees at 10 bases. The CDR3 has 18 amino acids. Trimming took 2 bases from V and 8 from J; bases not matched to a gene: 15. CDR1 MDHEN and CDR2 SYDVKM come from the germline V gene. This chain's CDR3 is CASSLPAGGPSTHDEQFF. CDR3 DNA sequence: TGTGCCAGCAGTTTACCAGCGGGAGGGCCATCCACACACGATGAGCAGTTCTTC.

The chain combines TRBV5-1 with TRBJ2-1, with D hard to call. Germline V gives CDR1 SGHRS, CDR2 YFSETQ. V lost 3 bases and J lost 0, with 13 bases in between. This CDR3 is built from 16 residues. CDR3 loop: CASSSSLASSYNEQFF. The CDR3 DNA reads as TGCGCCAGCAGCTCGTCCCTTGCGAGCTCCTACAATGAGCAGTTCTTC.

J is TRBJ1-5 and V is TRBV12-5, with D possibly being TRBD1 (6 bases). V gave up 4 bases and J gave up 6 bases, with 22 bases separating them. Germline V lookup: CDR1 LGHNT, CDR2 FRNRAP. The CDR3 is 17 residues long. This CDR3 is CASGSTTQGNRSQPQHF. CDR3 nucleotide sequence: TGTGCTAGTGGTTCGACAACACAGGGTAATCGAAGTCAGCCCCAGCATTTT.

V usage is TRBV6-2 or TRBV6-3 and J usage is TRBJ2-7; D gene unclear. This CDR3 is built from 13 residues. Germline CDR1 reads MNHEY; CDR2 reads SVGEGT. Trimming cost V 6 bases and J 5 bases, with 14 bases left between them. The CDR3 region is CASRPPSPDEQYF. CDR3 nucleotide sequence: TGTGCCAGCAGGCCTCCTTCCCCGGACGAGCAGTACTTC.